A single T cell receptor (beta chain) is shown here with its context. The CDR3 sequence is 16 residues long. J was trimmed by 0 bases and V by 5 bases; bases with no gene match: 8. CDR1 and CDR2 (germline): SGHVS, FNYEAQ. The data are from a study of cytomegalovirus exposure and HLA in healthy donors. Researchers ran the PCR with 60 Vbeta and 13 Jbeta primers. TCRdb keeps only in-frame clones here, not all; method: immunoSEQ multiplex PCR. The table includes 150,000 or so clones, 75% to 80% detected once. Input material: PBMCs. The V and J genes are TRBV7-6 and TRBJ2-3; 7 bases are a match to TRBD1. The sequence derives from a female donor in good health and CMV-seronegative. CDR3 coding DNA: TGTGCCAGCAGCCCCTCCGGGACAGAGAGCACAGATACGCAGTATTTT. Translation gives CASSPSGTESTDTQYF.